This TCR beta chain was documented in a study of Graves' ophthalmopathy and Graves' hyperthyroidism. The authors amplified TCR beta CDR3 regions, and they did so from RNA transcripts for repertoire sequencing. An opening RT-PCR round employed HTBI primers and preceded a second-round multiplex PCR. TCRdb ran MiXCR on the multiplex PCR reads and lists one entry per CDR3 protein. Found here are roughly 350,000 distinct CDR3 sequences, about a sixth of them singletons; the top ten hold 2% to 2.5%. Stable hyperthyroidism meant no progression to ophthalmopathy within 18 months of follow-up. The CDR3 sequence is 14 residues long. V lost 6 bases and J lost 11; bases outside the gene matches: 10.

The sample comprised peripheral blood. The TCR was taken from an adult woman with stable Graves' hyperthyroidism. The genes are TRBV12-3 or TRBV12-4 and TRBJ1-6, with 7 bases that match TRBD1. The CDR3 loop reads CASSQVTGATPLHF. CDR3 coding DNA: TGTGCCAGCAGCCAGGTTACAGGGGCGACACCCCTCCACTTT.